The 20 T cell receptor beta chains below all came from one sample that was sequenced in a study of T cell responses to AZD1222 COVID-19 vaccine. Sequencing used immunoSEQ multiplex PCR; TCRdb keeps in-frame clones, though not all of them. The sample records nearly 100,000 clones, around nine tenths being singletons. The sequencing used peripheral blood, collected on day 0 of AZD1222 vaccination. Receptors were obtained from an adult in good health.

This chain uses TRBV24-1 with TRBJ2-3; D remains ambiguous. Per the germline V gene, CDR1 is KGHDR and CDR2 is SFDVKD. Trimming removed 4 bases from V and 0 bases from J, with 10 bases in between. This CDR3 is 15 amino acids long. DNA for the CDR3: TGTGCCACCAGTGACCCAACACGGAGCACAGATACGCAGTATTTT. Amino acids: CATSDPTRSTDTQYF.

The genes are TRBV14 and TRBJ2-3; a possible D gene is TRBD1 (6 bases). The CDR3 is 13 amino acids. In germline, CDR1 is SGHDN, CDR2 FVKESK. V lost 5 bases and J 8 bases, leaving 14 bases between the germline ends. CDR3 bases: TGTGCCAGCAGCTCTCACCAGGGGAGTACGCAGTATTTT. Protein sequence: CASSSHQGSTQYF.

The gene calls are TRBV20-1 and TRBJ2-2, with a possible D match to TRBD2 (7 bases). Trimming took 3 bases from V and 7 from J, leaving 15 bases between them. The CDR3 loop spans 14 amino acids. Germline-derived CDR1 and CDR2 are DFQATT and SNEGSKA (reference sequence). The CDR3 nucleotides read TGCAGTGCTAGTTTGGGGGGGCTTCACGGGGAGCTGTTTTTT. This translates into CSASLGGLHGELFF.

The V gene is TRBV7-9, the J gene TRBJ1-6, with D perhaps TRBD1 (6 bases). CDR1 SEHNR and CDR2 FQNEAQ come from the germline V gene (reference sequence). This CDR3 has 14 residues. Trimming shortened V by 7 bases and J by 10 bases, and 17 bases separated the two germline ends. This chain's CDR3 is CASTTTGLESPLHF. DNA of the CDR3: TGTGCCAGCACCACAACAGGGCTCGAATCACCCCTCCACTTT.

The CDR3 region is CASSQGYQETQYF. The CDR3 DNA is TGTGCCAGCAGCCAGGGCTATCAAGAGACCCAGTACTTC. J is TRBJ2-5 and V is TRBV3-1 (or the pseudogene TRBV3-2), with no clear D. Trimming removed 3 bases at V and 2 bases at J, with 7 bases between. The germline gives CDR1 LGHDT, CDR2 YNNKEL (reference sequence). The CDR3 is 13 residues long.

This chain connects TRBV5-8 to TRBJ2-7, with D unclear. V lost 4 bases and J lost 1, with 9 bases in between. The germline gives CDR1 SGHTS, CDR2 YDEGEE. The CDR3 has 13 residues. CDR3 DNA sequence: TGTGCCAGCAGCCAGAGACGGTCCTACGAGCAGTACTTC. As protein: CASSQRRSYEQYF.

This clone came up once. The J gene is TRBJ1-2, the V gene TRBV27, with TRBD1 matching 10 bases. Germline V CDR1 and CDR2: MNHEY, SMNVEV (reference sequence). This CDR3 has 14 residues. The J segment lost 2 bases and the V segment lost 6 bases, leaving 3 bases of the junction unmatched. The CDR3 spells CASRPGQGNYGYTF. In nucleotides, the CDR3 is TGTGCCAGCAGACCGGGACAGGGGAACTATGGCTACACCTTC.

The chain has TRBV7-9 and TRBJ2-5, with a tentative D call TRBD2 (5 bases). Trimming took 1 base from V and 4 from J, leaving 7 bases between them. Germline assignment: CDR1 SEHNR and CDR2 FQNEAQ (reference sequence). The CDR3 loop spans 13 amino acids. The CDR3 region is CASSLGLLETQYF. The CDR3, as DNA: TGTGCCAGCAGCTTAGGACTACTAGAGACCCAGTACTTC.

This clone showed up just a few times. The chain employs TRBV9 and TRBJ1-5; D unresolved. V gave up 0 bases and J gave up 2 bases, with 6 bases separating them. The CDR3 runs 14 residues. CDR1 and CDR2 from the germline V gene are SGDLS and YYNGEE. The CDR3 region is CASSVGPRNQPQHF. The CDR3 nucleotides are TGTGCCAGCAGCGTAGGGCCGCGCAATCAGCCCCAGCATTTT.

The chain joins TRBV19 to TRBJ1-3; D call uncertain. The CDR3 is 15 amino acids. V was shortened by 5 bases and J by 0 bases, with 11 bases between the two germline ends. Germline assignment: CDR1 LNHDA and CDR2 SQIVND (reference sequence). CDR3 nucleotide sequence: TGTGCCAGTAGTTGGTCAGACGCCTCTGGAAACACCATATATTTT. This encodes CASSWSDASGNTIYF. The entire variable domain, with the rest obtained from reference TRBV19 and TRBJ1-3, is as follows: DGGITQSPKYLFRKEGQNVTLSCEQNLNHDAMYWYRQDPGQGLRLIYYSQIVNDFQKGDIAEGYSVSREKKESFPLTVTSAQKNPTAFYLCASSWSDASGNTIYFGEGSWLTVV.

The chain employs TRBV30 and TRBJ2-1, with a tentative D call TRBD1 (6 bases). The CDR3 spans 19 residues. The V gene's germline CDR1 is GTSNPN and CDR2 SVGIG (reference sequence). The ends were cut back, 3 bases at V and 8 bases at J, with 32 bases in the middle. CDR3 in DNA: TGTGCCTGGAGAAGAAACAGGGCAGTGTTTGGCGCATCAGGGGATGAGCAGTTCTTC. Residues: CAWRRNRAVFGASGDEQFF.

V gene TRBV30 combines with J gene TRBJ1-5; D perhaps matches TRBD1 (5 bases). With 3 bases removed from V and 7 bases from J, the gap between germline ends came to 13 bases. Germline V gives CDR1 GTSNPN, CDR2 SVGIG (reference sequence). The CDR3 has 13 residues. The CDR3 loop reads CAWSEDRGQPQHF. In DNA, the CDR3 is TGTGCCTGGAGCGAAGACCGGGGCCAGCCCCAGCATTTT.

The V gene is TRBV7-4, the J gene TRBJ2-2; D is perhaps TRBD2 (5 bases). Trimming removed 5 bases from V and 13 bases from J, with 11 bases in between. The CDR3 is made up of 11 amino acids. In germline, CDR1 is SGHVT, CDR2 SQSDAQ. CDR3 in DNA: TGTGCCAGCAGCCCACCCCGGGGGCTGTTTTTT. It translates to CASSPPRGLFF.

The chain uses TRBV5-1 and TRBJ1-2, with TRBD1 as a possible D gene (5 bases). CDR3 size: 14 residues. Trimming shortened V by 5 bases and J by 0 bases, and 11 bases separated the two germline ends. The germline gives CDR1 SGHRS, CDR2 YFSETQ. For the CDR3, the DNA is TGCGCCAGCAGTCGTGACAGAGCTAACTATGGCTACACCTTC. Translation gives CASSRDRANYGYTF.

The chain combines TRBV5-1 with TRBJ2-2; D uncertain. V gave up 1 base and J gave up 0 bases, with 10 bases separating them. This CDR3 comprises 16 residues. Germline V gene lookup returns CDR1 SGHRS and CDR2 YFSETQ. CDR3 region: CASSLLTTANTGELFF. In DNA form, the CDR3 reads TGCGCCAGCAGCTTGCTCACTACAGCGAACACCGGGGAGCTGTTTTTT.

The chain uses TRBV14 and TRBJ1-2, with D perhaps matching TRBD1 (5 bases). V was shortened by 4 bases and J by 1 base, with 13 bases between the two germline ends. Germline CDR1 reads SGHDN; CDR2 reads FVKESK. CDR3 length: 15 residues. The CDR3 bases are TGTGCCAGCAGCCCAATCCCAGGGAGTAACTATGGCTACACCTTC. The encoded protein is CASSPIPGSNYGYTF.

The chain recombines TRBV9 with TRBJ2-7, with D possibly matching TRBD2 (5 bases). The V end lost 0 bases, the J end lost 0 bases, and 10 bases lay between the germline ends. The germline V gene has CDR1 SGDLS and CDR2 YYNGEE. This CDR3 contains 15 residues. DNA of the CDR3: TGTGCCAGCAGCGTAGGTCTAGCCAGCTCCTACGAGCAGTACTTC. It specifies CASSVGLASSYEQYF. Full variable domain (rest looked up from reference TRBV9 and TRBJ2-7): DSGVTQTPKHLITATGQRVTLRCSPRSGDLSVYWYQQSLDQGLQFLIQYYNGEERAKGNILERFSAQQFPDLHSELNLSSLELGDSALYFCASSVGLASSYEQYFGPGTRLTVT.

This clone was observed a handful of times. The V gene is TRBV7-9, the J gene TRBJ2-5; 10 bases agree with TRBD2. CDR3 length: 17 amino acids. CDR1 is SEHNR, CDR2 FQNEAQ, per germline (reference sequence). The ends lost 1 base at V and 1 base at J; junction bases unmatched: 6. CDR3 DNA sequence: TGTGCCAGCAGCTTAGTTACCAGCGGGGGGGGCCAAGAGACCCAGTACTTC. Protein sequence: CASSLVTSGGGQETQYF. The full variable domain, with the rest looked up from reference TRBV7-9 and TRBJ2-5, is DTGVSQNPRHKITKRGQNVTFRCDPISEHNRLYWYRQTLGQGPEFLTYFQNEAQLEKSRLLSDRFSAERPKGSFSTLEIQRTEQGDSAMYLCASSLVTSGGGQETQYFGPGTRLLVL.

This clone was seen a handful of times. This chain links TRBV6-6 with TRBJ1-2; 8 bases are shared with TRBD1. The J segment lost 8 bases and the V segment lost 2 bases, leaving 7 bases of the junction unmatched. Germline assignment: CDR1 MNHNY and CDR2 SVGAGI (reference sequence). The CDR3 has 14 amino acids. CDR3 nucleotide sequence: TGTGCCAGCAGTTACCGTGGACAGGGTCGGGGCTACACCTTC. Amino acid sequence: CASSYRGQGRGYTF.

J is TRBJ1-2 and V is TRBV5-1, with 8 bases lining up with TRBD1. In germline, CDR1 is SGHRS, CDR2 YFSETQ. V shed 2 bases, J shed 8 bases, and the junction held 8 bases outside the gene matches. The CDR3 runs 14 residues. The CDR3 protein is CASSFGQGRAGYTF. DNA for the CDR3: TGCGCCAGCAGCTTTGGACAGGGACGAGCCGGCTACACCTTC.